These 2 T cell receptor beta chains originate from one sample sequenced in a study of T cell responses to AZD1222 COVID-19 vaccine. Using immunoSEQ multiplex PCR, the repertoire was profiled, and TCRdb retains in-frame clones only, with some absent. The table lists about 97,000 clones, 70% to 90% of them singletons, with 4% to 6% in the top ten. This specimen consisted of peripheral blood, obtained on day 0 of AZD1222 vaccination. These receptors were obtained from an adult in good health.

This clone was found once. The genes are TRBV19 and TRBJ1-2, with 7 bases that match TRBD1. The germline V gene has CDR1 LNHDA and CDR2 SQIVND (reference sequence). The CDR3 loop spans 16 amino acids. The trim removed 5 bases at V and 1 base at J, leaving 10 bases unmatched. Here the CDR3 reads CASSAGGTGDNYGYTF. For the CDR3, the DNA is TGTGCCAGTAGTGCCGGCGGAACAGGGGATAACTATGGCTACACCTTC.

The V gene is TRBV27, the J gene TRBJ2-3; D gene uncertain. The CDR3 has 17 amino acids. CDR1 and CDR2 (germline): MNHEY, SMNVEV (reference sequence). The germline V and J ends were trimmed by 5 bases and 2 bases, with 20 bases remaining between them. CDR3: CASSNLLAARYTDTQYF. CDR3 DNA: TGTGCCAGCAGTAACCTTCTGGCGGCCCGATACACAGATACGCAGTATTTT.